This T cell receptor beta chain comes out of a study of CD8 T cells in Susac syndrome. The CDR3 totals 14 residues. The germline V gene has CDR1 MNHEY and CDR2 SMNVEV (reference sequence). Trimming removed 8 bases at V and 4 bases at J, with 17 bases between. Random hexamers primed reverse transcription of about 0.5 to 1 ug RNA. By means of immunoSEQ multiplex PCR, TCR beta CDR3 spanning 54 Vbeta and 13 Jbeta underwent amplification. MiXCR, applied by TCRdb to the immunoSEQ multiplex PCR reads, yields one record per CDR3 protein. Among a few hundred thousand distinct CDR3 sequences listed, about 95% were seen once. Treatment-naive patients with stable or active relapsing-remitting disease were the multiple sclerosis controls. Isolation of CD8+ and CD4+ T cells was performed negatively, whereas enrichment of TEMRA cells was done by FACS.

The source material was CD4+ T cells from PBMCs. This chain uses TRBV27 with TRBJ1-1; tentative D call: TRBD1 (5 bases). The receptor was derived from a human donor with multiple sclerosis. Written as DNA, the CDR3 is TGTGCCAGCGCGAGCGGGACGGGGTTCACTGAAGCTTTCTTT. It specifies CASASGTGFTEAFF.